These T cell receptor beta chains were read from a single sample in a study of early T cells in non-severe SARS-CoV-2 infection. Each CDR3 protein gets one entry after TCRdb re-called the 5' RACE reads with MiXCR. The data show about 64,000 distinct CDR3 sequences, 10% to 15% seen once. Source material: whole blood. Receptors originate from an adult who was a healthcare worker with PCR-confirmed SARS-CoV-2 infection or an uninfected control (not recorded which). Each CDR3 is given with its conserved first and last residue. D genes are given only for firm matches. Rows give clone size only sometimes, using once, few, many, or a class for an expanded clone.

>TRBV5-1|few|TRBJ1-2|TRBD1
CASSPGQPNYGYTF
TGCGCCAGCAGCCCGGGACAGCCTAACTATGGCTACACCTTC
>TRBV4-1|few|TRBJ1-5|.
CASGVRGQPQHF
TGCGCCAGCGGGGTGCGGGGACAGCCCCAGCATTTT
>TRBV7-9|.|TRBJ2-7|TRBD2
CASSLRLAGAFSYEQYF
TGTGCCAGCAGCTTACGACTAGCGGGGGCGTTCTCCTACGAGCAGTACTTC
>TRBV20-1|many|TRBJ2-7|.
CSARTINGNEQYF
TGCAGTGCTAGAACTATTAATGGGAACGAGCAGTACTTC
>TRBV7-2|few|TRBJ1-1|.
CASSSEQGRDTEAFF
TGTGCCAGCAGCTCCGAACAGGGAAGAGACACTGAAGCTTTCTTT
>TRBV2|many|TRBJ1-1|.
CASSRVRANTEAFF
TGTGCCAGCAGTCGGGTCAGGGCAAACACTGAAGCTTTCTTT
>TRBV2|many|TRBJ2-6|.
CASLDGAGANVLTF
TGTGCCAGCTTGGACGGAGCTGGGGCCAACGTCCTGACTTTC
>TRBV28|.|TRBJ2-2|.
CASKRTGELFF
TGTGCCAGCAAACGAACCGGGGAGCTGTTTTTT
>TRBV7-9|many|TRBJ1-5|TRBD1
CASSKGGVGSNQPQHF
TGTGCCAGCAGCAAAGGGGGCGTCGGTAGCAATCAGCCCCAGCATTTT
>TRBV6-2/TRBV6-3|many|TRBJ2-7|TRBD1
CASSYGDRGYEQYF
TGTGCCAGCAGTTACGGCGACAGGGGCTACGAGCAGTACTTC
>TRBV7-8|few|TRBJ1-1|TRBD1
CASSLEGQVLRRAFF
TGTGCCAGCAGCTTAGAGGGACAGGTACTCCGGAGGGCTTTCTTT
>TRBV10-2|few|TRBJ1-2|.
CASDGQRGYTF
TGCGCCAGCGACGGCCAGCGGGGCTACACCTTC
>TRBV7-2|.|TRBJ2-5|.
CASSSGLRAQYF
TGTGCCAGCAGCTCCGGGCTCAGGGCCCAGTACTTC
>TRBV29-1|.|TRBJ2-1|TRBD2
CSVAPTAGGRTEQFF
TGCAGCGTCGCTCCTACCGCGGGGGGCAGGACTGAGCAGTTCTTC
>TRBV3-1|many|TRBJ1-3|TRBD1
CASSKRQGRNTIYF
TGTGCCAGCAGCAAACGACAGGGGCGAAACACCATATATTTT
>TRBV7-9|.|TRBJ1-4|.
CASSSTTPTNEKLFF
TGTGCCAGCAGCTCGACGACACCAACTAATGAAAAACTGTTTTTT
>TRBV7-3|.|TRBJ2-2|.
CASSLRGQTGELFF
TGTGCCAGCAGCTTAAGGGGGCAAACCGGGGAGCTGTTTTTT
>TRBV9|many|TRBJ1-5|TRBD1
CASSTGGAGPQHF
TGTGCCAGCAGCACAGGGGGTGCGGGGCCCCAGCATTTT
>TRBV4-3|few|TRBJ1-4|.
CASSQGTGGSNEKLFF
TGCGCCAGCAGCCAAGGAACCGGGGGATCTAATGAAAAACTGTTTTTT
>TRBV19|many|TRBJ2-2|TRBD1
CASSVDRGNTGELFF
TGTGCCAGTAGTGTGGACAGGGGAAACACCGGGGAGCTGTTTTTT
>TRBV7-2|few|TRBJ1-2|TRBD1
CASSLGQATNYGYTF
TGTGCCAGCAGCCTAGGACAGGCCACTAACTATGGCTACACCTTC
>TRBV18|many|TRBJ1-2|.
CASSPPSGYGYTF
TGTGCCAGCTCACCACCGTCGGGTTATGGCTACACCTTC
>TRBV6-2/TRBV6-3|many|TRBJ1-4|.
CASGTTTNEKLFF
TGTGCCAGCGGGACGACAACTAATGAAAAACTGTTTTTT
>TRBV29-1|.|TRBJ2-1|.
CSVEGDLLSEQFF
TGCAGCGTCGAAGGGGACTTACTGAGTGAGCAGTTCTTC
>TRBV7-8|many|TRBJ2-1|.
CASSSEQAGSYNEQFF
TGTGCCAGCAGCTCAGAGCAGGCTGGGTCCTACAATGAGCAGTTCTTC
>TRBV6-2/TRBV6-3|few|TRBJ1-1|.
CASSWQPNTEAFF
TGTGCCAGCAGTTGGCAGCCGAACACTGAAGCTTTCTTT
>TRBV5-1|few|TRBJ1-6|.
CASSLDPNSPLHF
TGCGCCAGCAGCTTGGATCCGAATTCACCCCTCCACTTT
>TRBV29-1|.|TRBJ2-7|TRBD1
CSVRTGNTYEQYF
TGCAGCGTCCGGACAGGGAATACCTACGAGCAGTACTTC
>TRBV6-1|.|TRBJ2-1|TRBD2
CASGPLAGGDNEQFF
TGTGCCAGCGGGCCACTAGCGGGGGGAGACAATGAGCAGTTCTTC
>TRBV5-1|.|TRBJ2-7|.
CASSLEWGGDEQYF
TGCGCCAGCAGCTTGGAATGGGGCGGAGACGAGCAGTACTTC
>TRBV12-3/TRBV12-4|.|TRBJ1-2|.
CASSPPGTRGGYTF
TGTGCCAGCAGTCCCCCCGGGACCCGTGGCGGCTACACCTTC